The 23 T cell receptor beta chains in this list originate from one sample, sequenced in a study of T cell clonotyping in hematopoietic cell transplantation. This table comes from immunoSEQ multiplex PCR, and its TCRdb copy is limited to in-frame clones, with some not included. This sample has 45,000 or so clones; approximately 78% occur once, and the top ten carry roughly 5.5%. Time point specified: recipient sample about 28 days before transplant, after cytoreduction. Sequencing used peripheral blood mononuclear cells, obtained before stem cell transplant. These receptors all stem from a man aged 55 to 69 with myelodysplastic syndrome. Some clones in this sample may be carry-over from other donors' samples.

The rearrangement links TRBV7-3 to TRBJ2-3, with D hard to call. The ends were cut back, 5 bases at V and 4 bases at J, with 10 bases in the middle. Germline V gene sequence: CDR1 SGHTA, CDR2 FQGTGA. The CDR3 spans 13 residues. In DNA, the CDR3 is TGTGCCAGCAGCCCTAGTCGGTCAGATACGCAGTATTTT. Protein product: CASSPSRSDTQYF.

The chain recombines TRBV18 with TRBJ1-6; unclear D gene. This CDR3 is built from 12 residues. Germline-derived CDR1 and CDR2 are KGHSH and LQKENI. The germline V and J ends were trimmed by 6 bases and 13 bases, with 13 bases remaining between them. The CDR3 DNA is TGTGCCAGCTCTTCAGGACTTGGGCCCCTCCACTTT. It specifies CASSSGLGPLHF.

CDR3 nucleotide sequence: TGTGCCAGCAGCTTAGGCCCAGGGTACGAGCAGTACTTC. Translated: CASSLGPGYEQYF. The V gene is TRBV7-8, the J gene TRBJ2-7, with a tentative D call TRBD1 (5 bases). Trimming stripped 1 base from V and 4 bases from J, with 8 bases between. This CDR3 comprises 13 residues. The germline gives CDR1 SGHVS, CDR2 FQNEAQ.

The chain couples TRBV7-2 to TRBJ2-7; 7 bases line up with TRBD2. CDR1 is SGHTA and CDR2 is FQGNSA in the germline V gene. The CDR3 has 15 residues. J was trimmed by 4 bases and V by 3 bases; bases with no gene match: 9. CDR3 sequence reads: CASSFIVGGRYEQYF. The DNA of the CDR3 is TGTGCCAGCAGCTTTATTGTGGGGGGGAGGTACGAGCAGTACTTC.

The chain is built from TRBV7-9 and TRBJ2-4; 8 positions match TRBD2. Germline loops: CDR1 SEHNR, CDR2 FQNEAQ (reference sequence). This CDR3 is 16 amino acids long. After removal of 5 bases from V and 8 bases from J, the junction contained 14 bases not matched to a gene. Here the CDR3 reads CASSPRTGTRRDIQYF. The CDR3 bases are TGTGCCAGCAGCCCGCGAACCGGGACTAGAAGGGACATTCAGTACTTC. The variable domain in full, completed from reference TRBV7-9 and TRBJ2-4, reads DTGVSQNPRHKITKRGQNVTFRCDPISEHNRLYWYRQTLGQGPEFLTYFQNEAQLEKSRLLSDRFSAERPKGSFSTLEIQRTEQGDSAMYLCASSPRTGTRRDIQYFGAGTRLSVL.

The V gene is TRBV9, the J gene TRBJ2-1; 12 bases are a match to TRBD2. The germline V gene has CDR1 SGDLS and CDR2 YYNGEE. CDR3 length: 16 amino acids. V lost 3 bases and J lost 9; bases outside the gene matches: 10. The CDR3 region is CASSASGLAGGVEQFF. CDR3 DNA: TGTGCCAGCAGCGCTTCGGGGCTAGCGGGGGGGGTTGAGCAGTTCTTC.

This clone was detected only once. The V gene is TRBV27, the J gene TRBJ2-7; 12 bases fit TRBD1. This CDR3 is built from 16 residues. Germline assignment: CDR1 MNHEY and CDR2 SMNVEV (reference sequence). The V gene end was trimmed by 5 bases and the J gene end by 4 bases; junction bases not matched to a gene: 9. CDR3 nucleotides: TGTGCCAGCAGTCCCCCTGGGACAGGGGGCAGATACGAGCAGTACTTC. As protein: CASSPPGTGGRYEQYF.

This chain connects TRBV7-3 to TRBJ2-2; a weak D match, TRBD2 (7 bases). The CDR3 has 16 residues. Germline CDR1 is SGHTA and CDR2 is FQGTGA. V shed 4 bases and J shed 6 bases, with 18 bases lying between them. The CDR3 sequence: CASSSRGGRLSGELFF. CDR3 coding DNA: TGTGCCAGCAGCTCAAGGGGGGGGCGCCTCTCCGGGGAGCTGTTTTTT.

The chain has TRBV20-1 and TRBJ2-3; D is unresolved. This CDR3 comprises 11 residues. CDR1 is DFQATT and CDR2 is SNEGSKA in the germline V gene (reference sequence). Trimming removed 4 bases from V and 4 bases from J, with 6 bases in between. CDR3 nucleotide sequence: TGCAGTGCTACTCAAGCAGATACGCAGTATTTT. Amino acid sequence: CSATQADTQYF.

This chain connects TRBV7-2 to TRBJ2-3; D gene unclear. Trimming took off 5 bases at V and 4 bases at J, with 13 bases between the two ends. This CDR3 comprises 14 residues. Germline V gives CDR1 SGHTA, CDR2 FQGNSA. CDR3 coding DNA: TGTGCCAGCAGCCCCAGAGCTATCGCAGATACGCAGTATTTT. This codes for CASSPRAIADTQYF.

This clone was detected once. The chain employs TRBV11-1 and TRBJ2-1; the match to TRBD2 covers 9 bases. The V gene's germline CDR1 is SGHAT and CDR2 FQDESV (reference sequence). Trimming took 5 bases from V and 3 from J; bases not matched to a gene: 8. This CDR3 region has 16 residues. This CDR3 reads CASSREAGGLYNEQFF. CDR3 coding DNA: TGTGCCAGCAGCCGCGAAGCGGGGGGCCTCTACAATGAGCAGTTCTTC.

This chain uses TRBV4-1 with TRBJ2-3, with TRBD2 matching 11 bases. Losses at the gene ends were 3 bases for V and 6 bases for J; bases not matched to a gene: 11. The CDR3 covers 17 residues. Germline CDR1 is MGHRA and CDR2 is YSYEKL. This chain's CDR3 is CASSHSGLAGGSDTQYF. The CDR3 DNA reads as TGCGCCAGCAGCCACTCTGGGCTAGCGGGGGGCAGCGATACGCAGTATTTT.

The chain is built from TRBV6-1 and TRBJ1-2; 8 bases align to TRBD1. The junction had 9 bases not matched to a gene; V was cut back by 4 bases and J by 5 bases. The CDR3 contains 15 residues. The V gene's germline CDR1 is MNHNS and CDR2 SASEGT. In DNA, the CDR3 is TGTGCCAGCAGTGCGACTGGGGACAGGAGGTATGGCTACACCTTC. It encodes CASSATGDRRYGYTF.

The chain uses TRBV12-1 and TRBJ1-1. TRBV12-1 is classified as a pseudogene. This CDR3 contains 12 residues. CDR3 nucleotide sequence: TGTGCCAGCAGCGCCTCGAACACTGAAGCTTTCTTT. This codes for CASSASNTEAFF.

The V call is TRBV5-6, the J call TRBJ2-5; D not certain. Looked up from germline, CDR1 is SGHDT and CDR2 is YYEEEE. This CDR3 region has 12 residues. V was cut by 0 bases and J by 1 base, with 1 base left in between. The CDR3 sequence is CASSLGQETQYF. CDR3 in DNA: TGTGCCAGCAGCTTGGGCCAAGAGACCCAGTACTTC.

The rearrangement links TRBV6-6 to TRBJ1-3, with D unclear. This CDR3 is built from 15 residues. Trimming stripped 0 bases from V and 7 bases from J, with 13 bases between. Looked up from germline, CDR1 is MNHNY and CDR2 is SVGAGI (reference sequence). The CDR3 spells CASSYSPARGNTIYF. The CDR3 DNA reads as TGTGCCAGCAGTTACTCCCCGGCACGAGGTAACACCATATATTTT.

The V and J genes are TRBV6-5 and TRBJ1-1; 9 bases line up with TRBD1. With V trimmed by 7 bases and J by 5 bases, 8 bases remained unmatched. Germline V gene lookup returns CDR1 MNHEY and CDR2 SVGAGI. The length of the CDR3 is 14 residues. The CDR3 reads CASTIGTGQTEAFF. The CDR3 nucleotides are TGTGCCAGCACGATAGGGACAGGGCAGACTGAAGCTTTCTTT.

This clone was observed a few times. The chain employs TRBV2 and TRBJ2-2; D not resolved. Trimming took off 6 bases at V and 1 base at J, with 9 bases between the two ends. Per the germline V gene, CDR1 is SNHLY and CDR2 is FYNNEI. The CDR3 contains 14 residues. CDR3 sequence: CASRVEGNTGELFF. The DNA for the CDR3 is TGTGCCAGCAGGGTAGAAGGGAACACCGGGGAGCTGTTTTTT.

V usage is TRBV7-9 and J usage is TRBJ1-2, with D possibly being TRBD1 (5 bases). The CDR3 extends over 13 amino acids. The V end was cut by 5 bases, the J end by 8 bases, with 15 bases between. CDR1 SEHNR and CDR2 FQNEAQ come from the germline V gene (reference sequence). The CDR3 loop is CASSEQGVGGYTF. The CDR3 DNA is TGTGCCAGCAGCGAGCAGGGTGTGGGAGGCTACACCTTC.

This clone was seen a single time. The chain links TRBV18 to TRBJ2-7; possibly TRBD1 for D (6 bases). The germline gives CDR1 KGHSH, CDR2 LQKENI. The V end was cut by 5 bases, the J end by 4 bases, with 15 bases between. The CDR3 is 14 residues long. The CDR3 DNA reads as TGTGCCAGCTCAGCACAGGGCCCCCCTTACGAGCAGTACTTC. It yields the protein CASSAQGPPYEQYF. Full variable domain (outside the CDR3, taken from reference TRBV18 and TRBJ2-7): NAGVMQNPRHLVRRRGQEARLRCSPMKGHSHVYWYRQLPEEGLKFMVYLQKENIIDESGMPKERFSAEFPKEGPSILRIQQVVRGDSAAYFCASSAQGPPYEQYFGPGTRLTVT.

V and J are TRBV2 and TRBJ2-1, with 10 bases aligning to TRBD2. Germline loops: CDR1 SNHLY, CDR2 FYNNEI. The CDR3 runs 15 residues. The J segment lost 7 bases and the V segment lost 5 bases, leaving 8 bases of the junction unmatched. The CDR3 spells CASSNSGGRRNEQFF. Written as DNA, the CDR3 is TGTGCCAGCAGTAATAGCGGGGGGAGAAGGAATGAGCAGTTCTTC. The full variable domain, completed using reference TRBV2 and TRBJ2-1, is EPEVTQTPSHQVTQMGQEVILRCVPISNHLYFYWYRQILGQKVEFLVSFYNNEISEKSEIFDDQFSVERPDGSNFTLKIRSTKLEDSAMYFCASSNSGGRRNEQFFGPGTRLTVL.

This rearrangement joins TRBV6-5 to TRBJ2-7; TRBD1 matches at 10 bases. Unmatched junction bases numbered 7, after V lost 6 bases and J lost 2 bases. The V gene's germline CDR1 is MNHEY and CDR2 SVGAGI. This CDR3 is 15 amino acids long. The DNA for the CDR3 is TGTGCCAGCAGCTCTGTGACAGGGGGCACCTACGAGCAGTACTTC. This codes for CASSSVTGGTYEQYF.

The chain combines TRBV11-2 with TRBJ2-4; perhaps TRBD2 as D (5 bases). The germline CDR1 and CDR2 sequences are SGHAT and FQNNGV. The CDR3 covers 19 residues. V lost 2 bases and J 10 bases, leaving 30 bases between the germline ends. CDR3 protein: CASSLRLTVGPEGNRIQYF. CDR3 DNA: TGTGCCAGCAGCTTACGGTTAACAGTGGGCCCCGAGGGTAATAGGATTCAGTACTTC.